The TCR beta chain under discussion was sequenced for a study of blood T cell repertoires in COVID-19. Study overall: Acute and convalescent COVID-19 samples came from the United States, Italy and Spain. PBMCs, B-cell-depleted T cells, or T cells were the source of the cDNA or gDNA that made up the material.

Only a few counts were recorded for this clone. Methods used by the authors: Using reference gene primer amplification, nucleated cell counts were estimated. Clones were sequenced by immunoSEQ multiplex PCR, and TCRdb holds only the in-frame ones, with some missing. The V and J calls and the clone size are those of that table, but D and trimming were determined from the DNA. The data contain roughly 130,000 clones, about 87% of them singletons. V lost 0 bases and J lost 1, with 10 bases in between. From germline, CDR1 is SGHRS and CDR2 YFSETQ. The CDR3 totals 16 residues. The chain links TRBV5-1 to TRBJ2-2, with a possible D match to TRBD2 (6 bases). The TCR originated in a woman aged 60-75 years with acute or convalescent COVID-19. Specimen: peripheral blood. The CDR3 region has the DNA TGCGCCAGCAGCTTGGTTCGAGCGGGGAACACCGGGGAGCTGTTTTTT. This encodes CASSLVRAGNTGELFF.